The rows below give T cell receptor beta chains drawn from one sample of a study of cytomegalovirus exposure and HLA in healthy donors. The protocol was immunoSEQ multiplex PCR, while the TCRdb copy is restricted to in-frame clones and leaves out a portion. The table lists under 200,000 clones, about two thirds of them singletons. Sequenced: PBMCs. Every receptor here comes from a woman aged 25 to 39 in good health and CMV-seronegative. CDR3s include the opening cysteine and the closing phenylalanine or tryptophan. The order of the fields is V gene, clone size, D gene, J gene, CDR3 protein, CDR3 DNA. D genes are given only for firm matches. Where a row states a size, it is once, few, many or the class of an expanded clone; other rows omit it.

TRBV4-3	NA	TRBD2	TRBJ2-3	CASSQGLAGADTQYF	TGCGCCAGCAGCCAAGGACTAGCGGGGGCAGATACGCAGTATTTT
TRBV7-2	NA	NA	TRBJ2-7	CASSPDSPYEQYF	TGTGCCAGCAGTCCGGACTCCCCCTACGAGCAGTACTTC
TRBV5-6	NA	NA	TRBJ2-2	CASSLSVLGELFF	TGTGCCAGCAGCTTATCAGTTCTCGGGGAGCTGTTTTTT
TRBV9	NA	TRBD1	TRBJ1-6	CASTRQGGNSPLHF	TGTGCCAGCACCAGACAGGGGGGGAATTCACCCCTCCACTTT
TRBV28	NA	NA	TRBJ2-2	CASSLARAGELFF	TGTGCCAGCAGTTTAGCGAGAGCCGGGGAGCTGTTTTTT
TRBV9	NA	NA	TRBJ2-7	CASSPQGDPYEQYF	TGTGCCAGCAGTCCACAGGGCGATCCCTACGAGCAGTACTTC
TRBV7-9	NA	TRBD2	TRBJ2-2	CASSLGTSSAGELFF	TGTGCCAGCAGCCTGGGGACTAGCTCAGCCGGGGAGCTGTTTTTT
TRBV11-2	NA	TRBD2	TRBJ2-1	CASSLSGLYNEQFF	TGTGCCAGCAGCCTTAGCGGGCTCTACAATGAGCAGTTCTTC
TRBV6-5	once	NA	TRBJ2-2	CASSYSPQFTGELFF	TGTGCCAGCAGTTACTCCCCGCAGTTCACCGGGGAGCTGTTTTTT
TRBV27	NA	TRBD1	TRBJ2-4	CASSFRDRGDKNIQYF	TGTGCCAGCAGTTTCCGGGACAGGGGTGACAAAAACATTCAGTACTTC
TRBV4-1	NA	NA	TRBJ2-2	CASSTGTRNTGELFF	TGCGCCAGCTCGACCGGGACAAGAAACACCGGGGAGCTGTTTTTT
TRBV7-9	NA	NA	TRBJ2-3	CASSLFGQGPDTQYF	TGTGCCAGCAGCTTATTCGGTCAGGGCCCAGATACGCAGTATTTT
TRBV28	NA	NA	TRBJ1-2	CASSFLIRGNYGYTF	TGTGCCAGCAGTTTCCTGATACGGGGTAACTATGGCTACACCTTC
TRBV5-1	NA	TRBD2	TRBJ2-5	CASSLMVAGGEETQYF	TGCGCCAGCAGCTTGATGGTTGCGGGAGGGGAAGAGACCCAGTACTTC
TRBV28	NA	NA	TRBJ1-4	CASSSSATSNEKLFF	TGTGCCAGCAGTTCATCAGCGACCTCAAATGAAAAACTGTTTTTT
TRBV18	few	TRBD1	TRBJ1-5	CASAGDRTQPQHF	TGTGCCAGCGCCGGGGACAGGACTCAGCCCCAGCATTTT
TRBV29-1	NA	TRBD1	TRBJ2-7	CSADHRGESSYEQYF	TGCAGCGCCGACCACAGGGGGGAAAGCTCCTACGAGCAGTACTTC
TRBV7-9	NA	NA	TRBJ2-7	CASSLAFGASEQYF	TGTGCCAGCAGCTTAGCTTTCGGAGCCAGCGAGCAGTACTTC
TRBV29-1	NA	TRBD2	TRBJ2-7	CSAYSGATYEQYF	TGCAGCGCATATAGCGGGGCGACCTACGAGCAGTACTTC
TRBV7-2	NA	TRBD2	TRBJ2-3	CASSDSSGGLDTQYF	TGTGCCAGCAGCGATTCTAGCGGGGGGTTAGATACGCAGTATTTT
TRBV11-2	few	NA	TRBJ2-3	CASSLDRGGMEDTQYF	TGTGCCAGCAGCTTAGATCGGGGCGGGATGGAAGATACGCAGTATTTT
TRBV18	NA	TRBD1	TRBJ1-2	CASSPSNRGRSYGYTF	TGTGCCAGCTCACCGTCAAACAGGGGTAGAAGCTATGGCTACACCTTC
TRBV28	NA	NA	TRBJ1-5	CASRKSRITDSNQPQHF	TGTGCCAGCAGAAAAAGCCGTATCACAGATAGCAATCAGCCCCAGCATTTT
TRBV27	NA	NA	TRBJ2-5	CASQPGRGSETQYF	TGTGCCAGCCAGCCTGGGAGGGGGTCGGAGACCCAGTACTTC
TRBV29-1	NA	NA	TRBJ2-7	CSGTGSADEQYF	TGCAGCGGAACAGGGTCAGCGGACGAGCAGTACTTC
TRBV5-4	NA	NA	TRBJ1-2	CASSSRREADGYTF	TGTGCCAGCAGTTCCCGTCGGGAGGCGGATGGCTACACCTTC
TRBV2	NA	TRBD1	TRBJ1-2	CATGQGAYGYTF	TGTGCCACAGGACAGGGCGCCTATGGCTACACCTTC
TRBV7-8	NA	NA	TRBJ2-1	CASSWGEGSYNEQFF	TGTGCCAGCAGCTGGGGGGAAGGCTCCTACAATGAGCAGTTCTTC
TRBV28	few	NA	TRBJ2-5	CASSFLKTQETQYF	TGTGCCAGCAGTTTTTTAAAGACACAAGAGACCCAGTACTTC
TRBV5-5	NA	TRBD1	TRBJ1-1	CASSSPSRDRSNTEAFF	TGTGCCAGCAGTTCCCCGTCCCGGGACAGGAGTAACACTGAAGCTTTCTTT
TRBV27	NA	NA	TRBJ1-3	CASSQGNTIYF	TGTGCCAGCAGTCAGGGAAACACCATATATTTT
TRBV6-5	NA	NA	TRBJ1-3	CASSYGGTANTIYF	TGTGCCAGCAGTTACGGGGGGACGGCAAACACCATATATTTT
TRBV6-1	NA	TRBD1	TRBJ1-6	CASLTGVAFNSPLHF	TGTGCCAGCTTGACAGGGGTAGCATTTAATTCACCCCTCCACTTT
TRBV19	NA	NA	TRBJ2-2	CASSSTTGANTGELFF	TGTGCCAGTAGTTCCACGACAGGAGCGAACACCGGGGAGCTGTTTTTT
TRBV6-5	once	NA	TRBJ2-3	CASIHPGTDTQYF	TGTGCCAGCATTCATCCGGGAACAGATACGCAGTATTTT
TRBV4-3	NA	TRBD2	TRBJ2-1	CASSLGLAGGPYEQFF	TGCGCCAGCAGCCTGGGACTAGCGGGAGGGCCCTATGAGCAGTTCTTC
TRBV4-2	NA	NA	TRBJ1-6	CASSHRDASHYYYNSPLRF	TGTGCCAGCAGTCACAGGGACGCCTCCCATTACTATTATAATTCACCCCTCCGCTTT
TRBV7-2	NA	TRBD1	TRBJ1-2	CASSYPGQGDYGYTF	TGTGCCAGCAGCTACCCCGGACAGGGGGACTATGGCTACACCTTC
TRBV5-8	few	NA	TRBJ2-6	CASSPISSGANVLTF	TGTGCCAGCAGCCCGATCAGCTCTGGGGCCAACGTCCTGACTTTC
TRBV9	NA	TRBD2	TRBJ2-3	CASSGTSGTDTQYF	TGTGCCAGCAGCGGGACTAGCGGAACAGATACGCAGTATTTT
TRBV7-2	NA	TRBD2	TRBJ2-5	CASSLSGGVQETQYF	TGTGCCAGCAGCTTAAGCGGGGGGGTCCAAGAGACCCAGTACTTC
TRBV5-4	NA	TRBD2	TRBJ2-7	CASSLVGGPHEQYF	TGTGCCAGCAGCTTGGTGGGAGGGCCTCACGAGCAGTACTTC
TRBV11-3	few	TRBD1	TRBJ2-5	CASSSQEQGETQYF	TGTGCCAGCAGCTCTCAGGAACAGGGGGAGACCCAGTACTTC
TRBV5-1	NA	TRBD2	TRBJ2-3	CASSSRLAGGTDTQYF	TGCGCCAGCAGCTCAAGACTAGCGGGGGGCACAGATACGCAGTATTTT
TRBV7-6	NA	TRBD2	TRBJ2-7	CASSSKTSGVIYEQYF	TGTGCCAGCAGCTCCAAGACTAGCGGGGTTATCTACGAGCAGTACTTC
TRBV5-1	NA	TRBD1	TRBJ2-2	CASRSGTGDTGELFF	TGCGCCAGCAGGTCCGGGACAGGGGACACCGGGGAGCTGTTTTTT
TRBV7-9	NA	NA	TRBJ2-5	CASSFYQETQYF	TGTGCCAGCAGTTTCTACCAAGAGACCCAGTACTTC
TRBV25-1	NA	TRBD2	TRBJ2-1	CASSEGRGLNEQFF	TGTGCCAGCAGTGAAGGGCGGGGGTTAAATGAGCAGTTCTTC
TRBV15	NA	NA	TRBJ2-5	CATSRDPVQETQYF	TGTGCCACCAGCAGAGATCCAGTCCAAGAGACCCAGTACTTC
TRBV5-4	NA	TRBD2	TRBJ2-7	CASSSSGSVYEQYF	TGTGCCAGCAGCTCTAGCGGGAGCGTCTACGAGCAGTACTTC
TRBV30	NA	TRBD2	TRBJ2-1	CAWSVPSGGSSTEQFF	TGTGCCTGGAGTGTACCCAGCGGGGGGTCCTCGACTGAGCAGTTCTTC
TRBV2	NA	TRBD1	TRBJ2-7	CASKMGSGQGHEQYF	TGTGCCAGCAAAATGGGATCAGGACAGGGCCACGAGCAGTACTTC
TRBV2	once	NA	TRBJ2-1	CASSLSSYNEQFF	TGTGCCAGCAGTTTGAGCTCCTACAATGAGCAGTTCTTC
TRBV7-2	NA	TRBD1	TRBJ1-2	CASSPDRGRGYTF	TGTGCCAGCAGCCCTGACAGGGGACGTGGCTACACCTTC
TRBV28	few	TRBD1	TRBJ2-3	CASSLPTGGADTQYF	TGTGCCAGCAGTTTACCTACAGGGGGCGCAGATACGCAGTATTTT